Listed below are T cell receptor beta chains from one sample, sequenced in a study of neurological immune-mediated disorders. Each CDR3 protein is one row after TCRdb ran MiXCR on the 5' RACE reads. Of under 70,000 distinct CDR3 sequences listed, 24% are singletons. Sequencing was carried out using PBMCs. These receptors all come from a man aged 55 to 70 with HTLV-1-associated myelopathy (HAM/TSP). The CDR3 runs from the conserved cysteine through the conserved F or W. D genes are given only for firm matches. Clone size is stated in some rows and not others, as once, few, many or a class when expanded.

V gene	clone size	D gene	J gene	CDR3 protein	CDR3 DNA
TRBV6-1	NA	TRBD1	TRBJ1-1	CASRPLDRDTEAFF	TGTGCCAGCAGACCTTTAGACAGGGACACTGAAGCTTTCTTT
TRBV20-1	many	NA	TRBJ2-7	CSASILARRGYEQYF	TGCAGTGCTAGTATACTAGCGCGGAGGGGGTACGAGCAGTACTTC
TRBV20-1	many	TRBD2	TRBJ2-1	CSARDGTSGASSYNEQFF	TGCAGTGCTAGAGATGGGACTAGCGGCGCGAGCTCCTACAATGAGCAGTTCTTC
TRBV5-5	NA	NA	TRBJ1-5	CASSLTGTSNQPQHF	TGTGCCAGCAGCTTGACCGGGACTAGCAATCAGCCCCAGCATTTT
TRBV5-4	NA	TRBD1	TRBJ1-1	CASSHQGGNTEAFF	TGTGCCAGCAGCCACCAGGGGGGGAACACTGAAGCTTTCTTT
TRBV7-2	NA	TRBD1	TRBJ2-7	CASSSTGTVGSYEQYF	TGTGCCAGCAGCTCGACCGGGACAGTGGGATCTTACGAGCAGTACTTC
TRBV12-3/TRBV12-4	few	TRBD2	TRBJ2-5	CASRSLAGVGETQYF	TGTGCCAGCAGGTCCCTAGCGGGAGTGGGAGAGACCCAGTACTTC
TRBV5-1	many	NA	TRBJ2-5	CASSRTRQETQYF	TGCGCCAGCAGCCGAACTAGACAAGAGACCCAGTACTTC
TRBV20-1	NA	NA	TRBJ1-6	CSASSGGYNSPLHF	TGCAGTGCTAGTTCCGGGGGTTATAATTCACCCCTCCACTTT
TRBV6-5	many	NA	TRBJ2-5	CASRSRPGTPETQYF	TGTGCCAGCCGAAGTAGACCTGGGACTCCTGAGACCCAGTACTTC
TRBV4-1	many	NA	TRBJ1-1	CASSQGGLGTEAFF	TGCGCCAGCAGCCAGGGTGGCCTGGGGACTGAAGCTTTCTTT
TRBV25-1	NA	TRBD1	TRBJ2-3	CASSGQRGQADTQYF	TGTGCCAGCAGTGGACAAAGGGGGCAGGCAGATACGCAGTATTTT
TRBV6-5	many	TRBD1	TRBJ2-5	CASSEQGALRETQYF	TGTGCCAGCAGTGAACAGGGGGCGCTGAGGGAGACCCAGTACTTC
TRBV29-1	many	NA	TRBJ1-1	CSVGVRTEAFF	TGCAGCGTAGGGGTTAGGACTGAAGCTTTCTTT
TRBV20-1	many	TRBD1	TRBJ2-1	CSGQGQSEQFF	TGCAGTGGACAGGGACAATCTGAGCAGTTCTTC
TRBV5-1	many	NA	TRBJ1-1	CASRGGQPNTEAFF	TGCGCCAGCCGCGGTGGGCAGCCGAACACTGAAGCTTTCTTT
TRBV21-1	few	NA	TRBJ2-5	CASSKGGGRASAKQETQYF	TGTGCCAGCAGCAAAGGGGGAGGGCGTGCTAGTGCAAAACAAGAGACCCAGTACTTC
TRBV7-9	NA	NA	TRBJ1-2	CASSHSTEIYGYTF	TGTGCCAGCAGCCATTCGACAGAGATCTATGGCTACACCTTC
TRBV12-3/TRBV12-4	NA	NA	TRBJ2-7	CASSLPGPAASEQYF	TGTGCCAGCAGCTTACCGGGGCCCGCCGCGAGCGAGCAGTACTTC
TRBV12-3/TRBV12-4	few	NA	TRBJ1-1	CASSFDREAFF	TGTGCCAGCAGTTTCGACAGAGAAGCTTTCTTT
TRBV28	many	TRBD2	TRBJ2-5	CASSRPGLAGMETQYF	TGTGCCAGCAGTCGCCCCGGACTAGCGGGAATGGAGACCCAGTACTTC
TRBV20-1	medium-sized	NA	TRBJ2-7	CSARDSSYEQYF	TGCAGTGCTAGAGACAGCTCCTACGAGCAGTACTTC
TRBV11-2	NA	NA	TRBJ2-1	CASSVGGPPREFF	TGTGCCAGCAGCGTAGGGGGACCCCCCCGCGAGTTCTTC
TRBV20-1	few	TRBD2	TRBJ2-1	CSAPTSGRKEQFF	TGCAGTGCTCCGACTAGCGGGAGAAAAGAGCAGTTCTTC
TRBV29-1	many	NA	TRBJ2-5	CSGRSGIVETQYF	TGCAGCGGACGGTCAGGGATCGTGGAGACCCAGTACTTC
TRBV13	many	NA	TRBJ2-1	CASSLGTSRLAF	TGTGCCAGCAGCTTAGGGACGAGTAGGCTAGCCTTC
TRBV25-1	many	NA	TRBJ2-2	CASSATGRTGELFF	TGTGCCAGCAGTGCGACAGGAAGGACCGGGGAGCTGTTTTTT
TRBV12-3/TRBV12-4	NA	TRBD1	TRBJ2-3	CASKRGQSTDTQYF	TGTGCCAGCAAACGGGGACAGAGCACAGATACGCAGTATTTT
TRBV5-1	NA	NA	TRBJ2-5	CASSLEGGLLTQYF	TGCGCCAGCAGCTTGGAGGGTGGACTACTAACCCAGTACTTC
TRBV5-1	few	TRBD1	TRBJ1-1	CASSTRTGRDTEAFF	TGCGCCAGCAGCACAAGGACAGGGAGGGACACTGAAGCTTTCTTT
TRBV29-1	many	NA	TRBJ2-1	CSVVLSAGYRGEQFF	TGCAGCGTTGTCCTCTCGGCAGGGTATCGAGGTGAGCAGTTCTTC
TRBV5-6	many	NA	TRBJ2-3	CASSFFEVGRTDTQYF	TGTGCCAGCAGCTTTTTCGAAGTGGGCCGCACAGATACGCAGTATTTT
TRBV14	many	NA	TRBJ1-1	CASSDRTAGNTEAFF	TGTGCCAGCAGCGATCGGACAGCTGGGAACACTGAAGCTTTCTTT
TRBV7-6	many	NA	TRBJ2-1	CASSQYEYNEQFF	TGTGCCAGCAGCCAATACGAATACAATGAGCAGTTCTTC
TRBV3-1	many	NA	TRBJ2-5	CASSRGGPETQYF	TGTGCCAGCAGCCGCGGAGGTCCGGAGACCCAGTACTTC
TRBV6-1	NA	TRBD1	TRBJ1-2	CATRTGNYGYTF	TGTGCCACCCGGACAGGGAACTATGGCTACACCTTC
TRBV5-1	many	NA	TRBJ2-2	CASSLSPGWTGELFF	TGCGCCAGCAGCTTATCGCCAGGGTGGACCGGGGAGCTGTTTTTT
TRBV20-1	medium-sized	NA	TRBJ2-5	CSPSPTQETQYF	TGCAGTCCCAGCCCCACCCAAGAGACCCAGTACTTC
TRBV15	medium-sized	TRBD2	TRBJ2-3	CATSTSGSNTDTQYF	TGTGCCACCAGCACTAGCGGGAGCAACACAGATACGCAGTATTTT
TRBV20-1	NA	NA	TRBJ2-2	CSASREGVTGKLFF	TGCAGTGCTAGCAGGGAGGGGGTAACCGGGAAGCTGTTTTTT
TRBV5-5	NA	TRBD1	TRBJ2-1	CASSPGSQGNNEQFF	TGTGCCAGCAGCCCTGGTTCACAGGGGAACAATGAGCAGTTCTTC
TRBV4-1	many	NA	TRBJ2-7	CASSQDFGGGFEQYF	TGCGCCAGCAGCCAAGATTTTGGGGGGGGCTTCGAGCAGTACTTC
TRBV6-6	many	NA	TRBJ2-3	CASRPPTGSPPDTQYF	TGTGCCAGCAGGCCACCTACAGGGAGTCCCCCAGATACGCAGTATTTT
TRBV5-1	large	NA	TRBJ2-5	CASSLVEGETQYF	TGCGCCAGCAGCTTGGTGGAGGGGGAGACCCAGTACTTC
TRBV29-1	many	NA	TRBJ2-1	CSSRGSSYNEQFF	TGCAGCTCCCGAGGGAGCTCCTACAATGAGCAGTTCTTC
TRBV14	many	TRBD2	TRBJ2-3	CASSQVLAATDTQYF	TGTGCCAGCAGCCAAGTCCTAGCGGCTACAGATACGCAGTATTTT
TRBV2	many	NA	TRBJ2-1	CASSDARGAYNEQFF	TGTGCCAGCAGTGATGCAAGGGGGGCCTACAATGAGCAGTTCTTC
TRBV20-1	NA	TRBD1	TRBJ1-5	CSASRGQVNQPQHF	TGCAGTGCTAGTCGCGGACAGGTCAATCAGCCCCAGCATTTT
TRBV5-1	NA	NA	TRBJ2-3	CASSSGTLTDTQYF	TGCGCCAGCAGCTCTGGGACATTGACAGATACGCAGTATTTT
TRBV10-3	many	NA	TRBJ1-2	CAISEPDRPNYGYTF	TGTGCCATCAGTGAGCCAGACAGACCAAACTATGGCTACACCTTC
TRBV12-3/TRBV12-4	many	NA	TRBJ2-3	CASSFNAGSPDTQYF	TGTGCCAGCAGTTTCAACGCGGGGAGCCCGGATACGCAGTATTTT
TRBV12-3/TRBV12-4	NA	NA	TRBJ2-3	CASSLEVQGKNTQYF	TGTGCCAGCAGTTTAGAAGTCCAGGGTAAGAATACGCAGTATTTT
TRBV5-1	NA	TRBD1	TRBJ2-3	CASSPRDSSTDTQYF	TGCGCCAGCAGCCCCCGGGACAGTTCCACAGATACGCAGTATTTT
TRBV20-1	NA	TRBD1	TRBJ1-1	CSAEHRGNTEAFF	TGCAGTGCGGAACACAGGGGGAATACTGAAGCTTTCTTT